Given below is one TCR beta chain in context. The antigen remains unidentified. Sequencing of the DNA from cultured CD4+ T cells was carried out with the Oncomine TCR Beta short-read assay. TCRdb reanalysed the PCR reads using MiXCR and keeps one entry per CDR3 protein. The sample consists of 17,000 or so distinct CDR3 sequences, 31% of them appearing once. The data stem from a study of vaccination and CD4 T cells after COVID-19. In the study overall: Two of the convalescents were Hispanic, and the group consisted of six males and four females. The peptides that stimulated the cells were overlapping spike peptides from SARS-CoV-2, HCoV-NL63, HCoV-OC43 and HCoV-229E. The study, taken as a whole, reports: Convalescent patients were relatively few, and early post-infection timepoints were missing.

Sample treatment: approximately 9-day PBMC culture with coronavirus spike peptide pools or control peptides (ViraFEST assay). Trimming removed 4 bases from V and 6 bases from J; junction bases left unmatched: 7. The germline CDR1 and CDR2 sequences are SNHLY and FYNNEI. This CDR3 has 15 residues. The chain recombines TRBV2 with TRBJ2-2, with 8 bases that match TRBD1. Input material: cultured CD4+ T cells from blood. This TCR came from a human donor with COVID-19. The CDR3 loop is CASSAVTGVAGELFF. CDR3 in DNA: TGTGCCAGCAGTGCCGTGACAGGGGTCGCCGGGGAGCTGTTTTTT.